These 22 T cell receptor beta chains originate from one sample sequenced in a study of T cell repertoires in cytomegalovirus infection (dated by TCRdb to about 2019). The sequencer listed for this sample is Illumina HiSeq 1500. TCRdb cleaned the public reads at Q25 with fastp, built clones with MiXCR and kept in-frame beta chains. Here each entry gathers all rows of one CDR3 protein and keeps the most common genes and DNA. The sample data list 100,000 or so distinct CDR3 sequences, and less than 25% of these were observed just once. The ten largest clones take up approximately 40% of the sample. Source material: CD8+ T cells from PBMCs. These TCRs come from a human donor in good health (CMV status not recorded). Some clones in this sample may be carry-over from other donors' samples.

This clonotype was detected only a few times. The chain recombines TRBV10-3 with TRBJ2-5; 7 bases are a match to TRBD2. The CDR3 length is 15 residues. The V and J ends lost 4 bases and 4 bases, in that order; junction bases with no gene match: 9. From germline, CDR1 is ENHRY and CDR2 SYGVKD. This chain's CDR3 is CAISARGEGRETQYF. In DNA form, the CDR3 reads TGTGCCATCAGTGCTCGGGGGGAGGGCCGAGAGACCCAGTACTTC.

A few counts support this clonotype. The rearrangement uses TRBV5-6 and TRBJ1-1, with 9 bases matching TRBD1. This CDR3 comprises 19 residues. Looked up from germline, CDR1 is SGHDT and CDR2 is YYEEEE. V was pared by 6 bases and J by 1 base, with 19 bases of the junction left unmatched. CDR3 nucleotides: TGTGCCAGCACCTCCATGATCCGGGACAGGGCTTGGGAGAACACTGAAGCTTTCTTT. Protein: CASTSMIRDRAWENTEAFF.

This clonotype has only a few counts. This chain links TRBV6-6 with TRBJ2-2, with 12 bases identical to TRBD1. The V gene end was trimmed by 5 bases and the J gene end by 4 bases; junction bases not matched to a gene: 2. CDR3 length equals 15 residues. Per germline, CDR1 MNHNY and CDR2 SVGAGI (reference sequence). The CDR3 DNA is TGTGCCAGCAGTGGGACAGGGGGCATCACCGGGGAGCTGTTTTTT. Residues: CASSGTGGITGELFF.

The V and J genes are TRBV4-3 and TRBJ2-7; tentative D call: TRBD2 (6 bases). Germline V gives CDR1 LGHNA, CDR2 YSLEER. Trimming pared 0 bases from V and 2 bases from J, leaving 14 bases between. The CDR3 is 16 residues long. As DNA, the CDR3 is TGCGCCAGCAGCCAAGAGGTGGGGCGGGATCCCTACGAGCAGTACTTC. Translated: CASSQEVGRDPYEQYF.

Only a few counts were recorded for this clonotype. The chain has TRBV9 and TRBJ2-7; tentative D call: TRBD2 (7 bases). In germline, CDR1 is SGDLS, CDR2 YYNGEE. V lost 3 bases and J lost 6, with 13 bases in between. This CDR3 contains 13 residues. The DNA of the CDR3 is TGTGCCAGCAGCGAGGGGGGGGGAGGCGAGCAGTACTTC. Its translation: CASSEGGGGEQYF.

The chain joins TRBV11-2 to TRBJ1-5; tentative D call: TRBD1 (5 bases). Trimming left V 3 bases short and J 9 bases short, with 9 bases between. The CDR3 sequence is 12 residues long. CDR1 and CDR2 (germline): SGHAT, FQNNGV. The CDR3 reads CASSFGGGPQHF. DNA of the CDR3: TGTGCCAGCAGCTTTGGTGGGGGGCCCCAGCATTTT.

The rearrangement links TRBV12-3 or TRBV12-4 to TRBJ2-3, with D possibly matching TRBD2 (6 bases). V lost 6 bases, J lost 2 bases, and 15 bases lay in between. The CDR3 covers 15 residues. The CDR3 reads CASSEASGDTDTQYF. The CDR3, as DNA: TGTGCCAGCAGCGAAGCTTCGGGGGACACAGATACGCAGTATTTT.

The V and J genes are TRBV20-1 and TRBJ2-1; TRBD2 might be the D (6 bases). V lost 0 bases, J lost 5 bases, and 14 bases lay in between. Germline values: CDR1 DFQATT, CDR2 SNEGSKA (reference sequence). There are 15 residues in the CDR3. Written as DNA, the CDR3 is TGCAGTGCTAGAGAGCCGGGATGGGGGGACAATGAGCAGTTCTTC. As protein: CSAREPGWGDNEQFF.

A few counts support this clonotype. This chain connects TRBV4-3 to TRBJ1-1; 9 bases fit TRBD1. CDR1 is LGHNA and CDR2 is YSLEER in the germline V gene. This CDR3 comprises 16 residues. V lost 4 bases and J lost 1; bases outside the gene matches: 7. CDR3 coding DNA: TGCGCCAGCAGCCTGGGGACAGGGACTTGGAACACTGAAGCTTTCTTT. Protein: CASSLGTGTWNTEAFF.

This clonotype was found a few times. The chain couples TRBV2 to TRBJ1-6; D gene ambiguous. CDR3 length: 16 amino acids. V gave up 0 bases and J gave up 0 bases, with 6 bases separating them. Germline assignment: CDR1 SNHLY and CDR2 FYNNEI. The chain's CDR3 is CASSEALRSYNSPLHF. As DNA, the CDR3 is TGTGCCAGCAGTGAAGCGCTACGCTCCTATAATTCACCCCTCCACTTT.

The rearrangement joins TRBV11-2 to TRBJ2-2, with D unclear. CDR1 and CDR2 from the germline V gene are SGHAT and FQNNGV. The V and J ends lost 0 bases and 10 bases respectively, with 9 bases between them. CDR3 length: 13 residues. The CDR3 region has the DNA TGTGCCAGCAGCTTAGACCTCCTCGCGGAGCTGTTTTTT. It yields the protein CASSLDLLAELFF.

This clonotype showed up many times. J is TRBJ1-1 and V is TRBV7-2; D perhaps matches TRBD1 (6 bases). With 1 base removed from V and 2 bases from J, the gap between germline ends came to 17 bases. This CDR3 spans 17 amino acids. Per the germline V gene, CDR1 is SGHTA and CDR2 is FQGNSA. The CDR3 DNA sequence: TGTGCCAGCAGCTTAGAGGGAAGCGGGACAATCAACACTGAAGCTTTCTTT. Its translation is CASSLEGSGTINTEAFF.

This clonotype came up a few times. The chain employs TRBV7-3 and TRBJ1-1; 7 nucleotides line up with TRBD1. After removal of 5 bases from V and 8 bases from J, the junction contained 8 bases not matched to a gene. From germline, CDR1 is SGHTA and CDR2 FQGTGA. The CDR3 runs 13 residues. DNA of the CDR3: TGTGCCAGCAGCGAACGGACGGGACAGGAAGCTTTCTTT. Residues: CASSERTGQEAFF.

This clonotype was found many times. The chain carries TRBV7-2 and TRBJ2-3, with D hard to call. The CDR3 loop spans 14 amino acids. V was clipped by 0 bases and J by 2 bases, with 6 bases between them. Germline loops: CDR1 SGHTA, CDR2 FQGNSA. In nucleotides, the CDR3 is TGTGCCAGCAGCTTAGCGGGGTTCACAGATACGCAGTATTTT. It translates to CASSLAGFTDTQYF.

Points on this clonotype: Because the CDR3's place on the DNA is in doubt, the DNA is left out and the CDR3 is given as listed by TCRdb. The chain combines TRBV28 with TRBJ1-1; the table's D call TRBD1 went unverified against the DNA. The CDR3 is made up of 15 amino acids, end residues included. Germline lookup yields CDR1 MDHEN and CDR2 SYDVKM. The chain's CDR3 is CASSLWGQGNTEASF.

V and J are TRBV27 and TRBJ2-3, with D tentatively TRBD1 (6 bases). The CDR3 totals 15 residues. Trimming cost V 5 bases and J 1 base, with 13 bases left between them. The germline V gene encodes CDR1 MNHEY and CDR2 SMNVEV (reference sequence). CDR3 in amino acids: CASSRGQSGTDTQYF. CDR3 nucleotides: TGTGCCAGCAGTCGAGGACAGAGCGGCACAGATACGCAGTATTTT.

The V call is TRBV9, the J call TRBJ1-1; D is perhaps TRBD1 (5 bases). CDR3 length: 14 residues. Germline-derived CDR1 and CDR2 are SGDLS and YYNGEE. V was cut by 5 bases and J by 2 bases, with 13 bases left in between. The CDR3 DNA reads TGTGCCAGCAGACCAGGGTCGGTAAACACTGAAGCTTTCTTT. Translating gives CASRPGSVNTEAFF.

The V call is TRBV6-1, the J call TRBJ2-7; 10 bases are a match to TRBD1. The J segment lost 1 base and the V segment lost 11 bases, leaving 5 bases of the junction unmatched. CDR1 and CDR2 (germline): MNHNS, SASEGT. The length of the CDR3 is 13 residues. The CDR3 is CAGGDRGSYEQYF. The CDR3 nucleotides read TGTGCCGGGGGGGACAGGGGTTCCTACGAGCAGTACTTC.

This clonotype has just a few counts. J is TRBJ2-2 and V is TRBV12-3 or TRBV12-4; 12 nucleotides align to TRBD2. The CDR3 consists of 17 residues. The junction had 7 bases not matched to a gene; V was cut back by 3 bases and J by 5 bases. The CDR3 loop is CASSFPSGGGETGELFF. For the CDR3, the DNA is TGTGCCAGCAGTTTCCCTAGCGGGGGGGGTGAAACCGGGGAGCTGTTTTTT.

This clonotype showed up many times. The chain combines TRBV28 with TRBJ1-5; D unclear. V lost 2 bases to trimming and J lost 3 bases, with 11 bases between them. Germline V lookup: CDR1 MDHEN, CDR2 SYDVKM. The CDR3 spans 15 residues. This CDR3 reads CASSLKYGYNQPQHF. In DNA, the CDR3 is TGTGCCAGCAGTTTAAAGTACGGGTACAATCAGCCCCAGCATTTT. The full variable domain, completed using reference TRBV28 and TRBJ1-5, is DVKVTQSSRYLVKRTGEKVFLECVQDMDHENMFWYRQDPGLGLRLIYFSYDVKMKEKGDIPEGYSVSREKKERFSLILESASTNQTSMYLCASSLKYGYNQPQHFGDGTRLSIL.

The chain links TRBV6-2 or TRBV6-3 to TRBJ2-1, with 7 bases fitting TRBD2. Germline trimming cut 7 bases from V and 4 bases from J; bases unmatched to any gene: 7. Germline lookup yields CDR1 MNHEY and CDR2 SVGEGT. The CDR3 covers 14 residues. This CDR3 is CASNWREKYNEQFF. In nucleotides, the CDR3 is TGTGCCAGCAACTGGCGGGAGAAGTACAATGAGCAGTTCTTC.

This chain joins TRBV20-1 and TRBJ2-7, with 13 bases aligning to TRBD2. The V gene end was trimmed by 5 bases and the J gene end by 3 bases; junction bases not matched to a gene: 4. Germline V gene data show CDR1 as DFQATT and CDR2 as SNEGSKA (reference sequence). CDR3 length: 14 amino acids. CDR3 coding DNA: TGCAGTGCTTCCGGGACTAGCGGGGTCTACGAGCAGTACTTC. It codes for CSASGTSGVYEQYF.